This is a list of T cell receptor beta chains from one sample in a study of CD8+ T cells in alopecia areata. Sequencing used immunoSEQ multiplex PCR; TCRdb keeps in-frame clones, though not all of them. The sample consists of 110,000 or so clones, roughly three fifths of them appearing once. Sample: CD4+ T cells sorted from blood, taken at week 24, from a patient treated with tofacitinib. Receptor source: a human donor with alopecia areata. CDR3s include the opening cysteine and the closing phenylalanine or tryptophan. D genes are given only for firm matches. Only some rows state a clone size, as once, few, many or a class for expanded clones.

d_gene: .; v_gene: TRBV5-1; abundance: .; j_gene: TRBJ2-3; CDR3aa: CASSGNTDTQYF; CDR3nt: TGCGCCAGCAGCGGAAACACAGATACGCAGTATTTT
d_gene: TRBD2; v_gene: TRBV4-1; abundance: few; j_gene: TRBJ2-1; CDR3aa: CASSQGRGGRPEQFF; CDR3nt: TGCGCCAGCAGCCAAGGACGGGGGGGAAGACCTGAGCAGTTCTTC
d_gene: TRBD2; v_gene: TRBV10-3; abundance: .; j_gene: TRBJ2-7; CDR3aa: CAIGRGDLRDEQYF; CDR3nt: TGTGCCATTGGACGGGGGGATCTCAGGGACGAGCAGTACTTC
d_gene: .; v_gene: TRBV27; abundance: .; j_gene: TRBJ1-1; CDR3aa: CASSLSGHTEAFF; CDR3nt: TGTGCCAGCAGTTTATCTGGACACACTGAAGCTTTCTTT
d_gene: .; v_gene: TRBV30; abundance: .; j_gene: TRBJ2-5; CDR3aa: CAWNWGPRETQYF; CDR3nt: TGTGCCTGGAATTGGGGGCCTCGAGAGACCCAGTACTTC
d_gene: .; v_gene: TRBV9; abundance: once; j_gene: TRBJ1-2; CDR3aa: CASSVHDSSGYTF; CDR3nt: TGTGCCAGCAGCGTACATGACTCCAGCGGCTACACCTTC
d_gene: TRBD1; v_gene: TRBV23-1; abundance: few; j_gene: TRBJ1-2; CDR3aa: CASSQSAGGYGYTF; CDR3nt: TGCGCCAGCAGTCAATCGGCAGGGGGCTATGGCTACACCTTC
d_gene: .; v_gene: TRBV5-5; abundance: few; j_gene: TRBJ1-1; CDR3aa: CASSLGTAGNMNTEAFF; CDR3nt: TGTGCCAGCAGCTTAGGAACAGCTGGAAACATGAACACTGAAGCTTTCTTT
d_gene: .; v_gene: TRBV6-1; abundance: .; j_gene: TRBJ1-4; CDR3aa: CASSGERDQKLFF; CDR3nt: TGTGCCAGCAGTGGAGAAAGGGACCAAAAACTGTTTTTT
d_gene: .; v_gene: TRBV4-3; abundance: .; j_gene: TRBJ2-5; CDR3aa: CASSPGHGETQYF; CDR3nt: TGCGCCAGCAGCCCAGGACACGGGGAGACCCAGTACTTC
d_gene: .; v_gene: TRBV7-2; abundance: .; j_gene: TRBJ1-6; CDR3aa: CASSSTSGNSPLHF; CDR3nt: TGTGCCAGCAGCTCGACCTCAGGGAACTCACCCCTCCACTTT
d_gene: .; v_gene: TRBV5-1; abundance: .; j_gene: TRBJ1-6; CDR3aa: CASSGSGVSPLHF; CDR3nt: TGCGCCAGCAGCGGATCGGGGGTGTCACCCCTCCACTTT
d_gene: .; v_gene: TRBV14; abundance: .; j_gene: TRBJ1-1; CDR3aa: CASSQVWGAEAFF; CDR3nt: TGTGCCAGCAGCCAAGTTTGGGGAGCTGAAGCTTTCTTT
d_gene: TRBD1; v_gene: TRBV7-2; abundance: .; j_gene: TRBJ2-7; CDR3aa: CASSSRRDSTYEQYF; CDR3nt: TGTGCCAGCAGCTCCCGTCGGGACAGTACCTACGAGCAGTACTTC
d_gene: .; v_gene: TRBV4-2; abundance: once; j_gene: TRBJ1-3; CDR3aa: CASSQEGGNTIYF; CDR3nt: TGTGCCAGCAGCCAAGAGGGAGGAAACACCATATATTTT
d_gene: .; v_gene: TRBV6-5; abundance: .; j_gene: TRBJ2-5; CDR3aa: CASSYGGKETQYF; CDR3nt: TGTGCCAGCAGTTACGGGGGGAAAGAGACCCAGTACTTC
d_gene: TRBD2; v_gene: TRBV5-1; abundance: .; j_gene: TRBJ2-5; CDR3aa: CASSSLAEETQYF; CDR3nt: TGCGCCAGCAGCTCGCTAGCGGAAGAGACCCAGTACTTC
d_gene: .; v_gene: TRBV7-2; abundance: few; j_gene: TRBJ2-5; CDR3aa: CASSFARREETQYF; CDR3nt: TGTGCCAGCAGCTTTGCTAGAAGGGAAGAGACCCAGTACTTC
d_gene: .; v_gene: TRBV6-5; abundance: .; j_gene: TRBJ1-1; CDR3aa: CASSYIVNTEAFF; CDR3nt: TGTGCCAGCAGTTACATCGTGAACACTGAAGCTTTCTTT
d_gene: TRBD1; v_gene: TRBV6-1; abundance: .; j_gene: TRBJ1-2; CDR3aa: CASMGQTYGYTF; CDR3nt: TGTGCCAGCATGGGACAGACCTATGGCTACACCTTC
d_gene: .; v_gene: TRBV5-1; abundance: once; j_gene: TRBJ2-5; CDR3aa: CASSLTNRGGRETQYF; CDR3nt: TGCGCCAGCAGCTTGACCAACAGGGGAGGAAGGGAGACCCAGTACTTC
d_gene: .; v_gene: TRBV20-1; abundance: .; j_gene: TRBJ2-7; CDR3aa: CSGLQGNEQYF; CDR3nt: TGCAGTGGGTTACAGGGAAACGAGCAGTACTTC
d_gene: .; v_gene: TRBV30; abundance: .; j_gene: TRBJ2-5; CDR3aa: CAWIGGGRETQYF; CDR3nt: TGTGCCTGGATAGGGGGGGGCAGGGAGACCCAGTACTTC
d_gene: TRBD2; v_gene: TRBV6-5; abundance: few; j_gene: TRBJ2-7; CDR3aa: CASSYSGTRGREQYF; CDR3nt: TGTGCCAGCAGTTACTCGGGGACTAGGGGGAGGGAGCAGTACTTC
d_gene: .; v_gene: TRBV29-1; abundance: few; j_gene: TRBJ2-7; CDR3aa: CSVDPAAVEQYF; CDR3nt: TGCAGCGTTGATCCGGCCGCAGTGGAGCAGTACTTC
d_gene: .; v_gene: TRBV30; abundance: .; j_gene: TRBJ1-2; CDR3aa: CAWLRVEDYGYTF; CDR3nt: TGTGCCTGGTTAAGGGTGGAGGACTATGGCTACACCTTC
d_gene: .; v_gene: TRBV15; abundance: .; j_gene: TRBJ1-1; CDR3aa: CATSRVPETEAFF; CDR3nt: TGTGCCACCAGCAGAGTACCGGAAACTGAAGCTTTCTTT
d_gene: .; v_gene: TRBV7-2; abundance: few; j_gene: TRBJ2-1; CDR3aa: CASSPRRLRYRDEQFF; CDR3nt: TGTGCCAGCAGCCCAAGGAGACTCAGGTATCGCGATGAGCAGTTCTTC
d_gene: TRBD1; v_gene: TRBV6-5; abundance: .; j_gene: TRBJ1-1; CDR3aa: CASSYSNRGGTEAFF; CDR3nt: TGTGCCAGCAGTTACTCGAACAGGGGGGGAACTGAAGCTTTCTTT
d_gene: .; v_gene: TRBV7-6; abundance: .; j_gene: TRBJ2-7; CDR3aa: CASSPTPYEQYF; CDR3nt: TGTGCCAGCAGTCCTACCCCCTACGAGCAGTACTTC
d_gene: TRBD1; v_gene: TRBV29-1; abundance: .; j_gene: TRBJ2-6; CDR3aa: CSVGQGAGGANVLTF; CDR3nt: TGCAGCGTCGGACAGGGGGCGGGTGGGGCCAACGTCCTGACTTTC
d_gene: .; v_gene: TRBV7-7; abundance: few; j_gene: TRBJ2-5; CDR3aa: CASSLLQGTQYF; CDR3nt: TGTGCTAGCAGCTTATTGCAGGGGACCCAGTACTTC
d_gene: .; v_gene: TRBV10-2; abundance: .; j_gene: TRBJ1-5; CDR3aa: CASGEQPQHF; CDR3nt: TGCGCCAGCGGCGAACAGCCCCAGCATTTT
d_gene: .; v_gene: TRBV29-1; abundance: .; j_gene: TRBJ1-1; CDR3aa: CSVTTGLNTEAFF; CDR3nt: TGCAGCGTTACTACTGGTTTGAACACTGAAGCTTTCTTT
d_gene: .; v_gene: TRBV6-6; abundance: few; j_gene: TRBJ2-3; CDR3aa: CASTPAGSGTDTQYF; CDR3nt: TGTGCCAGCACCCCGGCGGGTAGCGGCACAGATACGCAGTATTTT
d_gene: TRBD1; v_gene: TRBV30; abundance: .; j_gene: TRBJ2-6; CDR3aa: CAWGRDRVSLSGANVLTF; CDR3nt: TGTGCCTGGGGTCGGGACAGGGTATCCCTCTCTGGGGCCAACGTCCTGACTTTC
d_gene: .; v_gene: TRBV7-9; abundance: .; j_gene: TRBJ1-2; CDR3aa: CASSSLEGGTYGYTF; CDR3nt: TGTGCCAGCAGCTCCTTAGAGGGGGGGACCTATGGCTACACCTTC
d_gene: .; v_gene: TRBV5-1; abundance: .; j_gene: TRBJ2-7; CDR3aa: CASSLGGSESYEQYF; CDR3nt: TGCGCCAGCAGCTTGGGGGGGTCGGAGTCTTACGAGCAGTACTTC
d_gene: .; v_gene: TRBV2; abundance: .; j_gene: TRBJ2-1; CDR3aa: CATTRDRLFF; CDR3nt: TGTGCCACCACGAGAGACCGGCTGTTCTTC
d_gene: .; v_gene: TRBV6-1; abundance: .; j_gene: TRBJ1-5; CDR3aa: CASMAGGNQPQHF; CDR3nt: TGTGCCAGCATGGCAGGAGGCAATCAGCCCCAGCATTTT
d_gene: .; v_gene: TRBV2; abundance: .; j_gene: TRBJ1-2; CDR3aa: CASSLGGEYGYTF; CDR3nt: TGTGCCAGCAGCCTGGGCGGCGAGTATGGCTACACCTTC
d_gene: .; v_gene: TRBV11-2; abundance: many; j_gene: TRBJ1-1; CDR3aa: CASSLHSNMNTEAFF; CDR3nt: TGTGCCAGCAGCTTACACAGTAACATGAACACTGAAGCTTTCTTT